These T cell receptor beta chains were read from a single sample in a study of shared T cell receptors in the human thymus. The assay was immunoSEQ multiplex PCR, and TCRdb's table has in-frame clones only and misses some. There are 600,000 or so clones in the sample; around 87% occur only once, and 0.0094% lies in the top ten. The sample was also linked to a second study, of human thymus T cells.

The sequenced sample was thymocytes. Source of these receptors: a boy in the first two years of life with a congenital heart defect. CDR3s include the opening cysteine and the closing phenylalanine or tryptophan. The D gene is left open where the match is weak. Not all rows give a size; the values are once, few, many and, for expanded clones, a class.

v_call: TRBV11-2; clone_size: NA; d_call: TRBD2; j_call: TRBJ2-1; cdr3_aa: CASSLFLAGANEQFF; cdr3_nt: TGTGCCAGCAGCTTATTTCTAGCGGGGGCCAATGAGCAGTTCTTC
v_call: TRBV29-1; clone_size: NA; d_call: TRBD2; j_call: TRBJ2-1; cdr3_aa: CSVDRAGELYNEQFF; cdr3_nt: TGCAGCGTTGACAGGGCGGGAGAACTGTACAATGAGCAGTTCTTC
v_call: TRBV5-1; clone_size: NA; d_call: TRBD1; j_call: TRBJ2-5; cdr3_aa: CASSLDSGTGNPQETQYF; cdr3_nt: TGCGCCAGCAGCTTGGATTCCGGGACAGGGAACCCCCAAGAGACCCAGTACTTC
v_call: TRBV4-3; clone_size: NA; d_call: NA; j_call: TRBJ1-4; cdr3_aa: CASSQERETNEKLFF; cdr3_nt: TGCGCCAGCAGCCAAGAGAGGGAAACTAATGAAAAACTGTTTTTT
v_call: TRBV4-3; clone_size: NA; d_call: NA; j_call: TRBJ1-3; cdr3_aa: CASSQVPQSRRVDTIYF; cdr3_nt: TGCGCCAGCAGCCAAGTTCCCCAGAGCCGGCGGGTAGACACCATATATTTT
v_call: TRBV27; clone_size: once; d_call: NA; j_call: TRBJ1-3; cdr3_aa: CASSQDRDSGNTIYF; cdr3_nt: TGTGCCAGCAGCCAAGATCGGGACTCTGGAAACACCATATATTTT
v_call: TRBV7-2; clone_size: NA; d_call: NA; j_call: TRBJ1-1; cdr3_aa: CASSPGHYTEAFF; cdr3_nt: TGTGCCAGCAGCCCGGGACACTACACTGAAGCTTTCTTT
v_call: TRBV7-9; clone_size: NA; d_call: TRBD1; j_call: TRBJ2-5; cdr3_aa: CASSLGGQGEGETQYF; cdr3_nt: TGTGCCAGCAGCTTAGGGGGACAGGGGGAGGGAGAGACCCAGTACTTC
v_call: TRBV14; clone_size: NA; d_call: NA; j_call: TRBJ2-2; cdr3_aa: CASRRGGALTGELFF; cdr3_nt: TGTGCCAGCCGACGAGGGGGAGCCCTCACCGGGGAGCTGTTTTTT
v_call: TRBV6-5; clone_size: NA; d_call: TRBD1; j_call: TRBJ1-5; cdr3_aa: CASRDRDSNQPQHF; cdr3_nt: TGTGCCAGCAGGGACAGGGATAGCAATCAGCCCCAGCATTTT
v_call: TRBV14; clone_size: NA; d_call: NA; j_call: TRBJ2-7; cdr3_aa: CASSQEGRIYEQYF; cdr3_nt: TGTGCCAGCAGCCAAGAGGGCCGTATATACGAGCAGTACTTC
v_call: TRBV4-3; clone_size: NA; d_call: NA; j_call: TRBJ2-1; cdr3_aa: CASSLWLGSYNEQFF; cdr3_nt: TGCGCCAGCAGCCTATGGCTTGGCTCCTACAATGAGCAGTTCTTC
v_call: TRBV6-4; clone_size: NA; d_call: NA; j_call: TRBJ1-1; cdr3_aa: CASSDRSETADGEAFF; cdr3_nt: TGTGCCAGCAGTGACAGGTCGGAGACAGCCGACGGTGAAGCTTTCTTT
v_call: TRBV4-1; clone_size: NA; d_call: NA; j_call: TRBJ2-2; cdr3_aa: CASSPHYRENTGELFF; cdr3_nt: TGCGCCAGCAGCCCCCACTATCGGGAGAACACCGGGGAGCTGTTTTTT
v_call: TRBV4-1; clone_size: NA; d_call: TRBD2; j_call: TRBJ2-1; cdr3_aa: CASSQGLAGVLSSYNEQFF; cdr3_nt: TGCGCCAGCAGCCAAGGGCTAGCGGGAGTCTTGAGCTCCTACAATGAGCAGTTCTTC
v_call: TRBV2; clone_size: NA; d_call: NA; j_call: TRBJ2-7; cdr3_aa: CASTGWTASSYEQYF; cdr3_nt: TGTGCCAGCACTGGGTGGACAGCTAGCTCCTACGAGCAGTACTTC
v_call: TRBV27; clone_size: NA; d_call: TRBD1; j_call: TRBJ2-3; cdr3_aa: CASRGLTGRFLADTQYF; cdr3_nt: TGTGCCAGCAGGGGATTGACAGGGCGGTTTTTGGCAGATACGCAGTATTTT
v_call: TRBV27; clone_size: NA; d_call: TRBD2; j_call: TRBJ2-1; cdr3_aa: CASSPLVAGEANEQFF; cdr3_nt: TGTGCCAGCAGTCCCCTTGTGGCGGGAGAGGCAAATGAGCAGTTCTTC
v_call: TRBV27; clone_size: NA; d_call: NA; j_call: TRBJ1-5; cdr3_aa: CASSLRRENQPQHF; cdr3_nt: TGTGCCAGCAGTTTAAGGAGGGAAAATCAGCCCCAGCATTTT
v_call: TRBV18; clone_size: NA; d_call: TRBD1; j_call: TRBJ2-7; cdr3_aa: CASKRTGDYEQYF; cdr3_nt: TGTGCCAGTAAACGGACAGGGGACTACGAGCAGTACTTC
v_call: TRBV5-5; clone_size: NA; d_call: TRBD1; j_call: TRBJ2-7; cdr3_aa: CASSWGQLYEQYF; cdr3_nt: TGTGCCAGCAGCTGGGGACAGCTCTACGAGCAGTACTTC
v_call: TRBV27; clone_size: NA; d_call: TRBD2; j_call: TRBJ2-3; cdr3_aa: CASSFLAESTDTQYF; cdr3_nt: TGTGCCAGCAGTTTCCTAGCGGAGAGCACAGATACGCAGTATTTT
v_call: TRBV15; clone_size: NA; d_call: NA; j_call: TRBJ1-4; cdr3_aa: CATNKTRGNLATNEKLFF; cdr3_nt: TGTGCCACGAATAAAACCAGAGGCAACCTTGCAACTAATGAAAAACTGTTTTTT
v_call: TRBV28; clone_size: few; d_call: NA; j_call: TRBJ1-5; cdr3_aa: CASNLTTDRNQPQHF; cdr3_nt: TGTGCCAGCAACCTAACGACAGACCGTAATCAGCCCCAGCATTTT
v_call: TRBV11-2; clone_size: NA; d_call: TRBD1; j_call: TRBJ1-5; cdr3_aa: CASSLDYDRQGVWPQHF; cdr3_nt: TGTGCCAGCAGCTTAGATTACGATCGACAGGGGGTATGGCCCCAGCATTTT
v_call: TRBV28; clone_size: NA; d_call: NA; j_call: TRBJ1-1; cdr3_aa: CASILPDRNTEAFF; cdr3_nt: TGTGCCAGCATTTTGCCGGACAGGAACACTGAAGCTTTCTTT
v_call: TRBV19; clone_size: NA; d_call: NA; j_call: TRBJ1-5; cdr3_aa: CASKSGFNQPQHF; cdr3_nt: TGTGCCAGTAAATCAGGGTTCAATCAGCCCCAGCATTTT
v_call: TRBV5-4; clone_size: NA; d_call: NA; j_call: TRBJ2-7; cdr3_aa: CASSWSGAGEGLEQYF; cdr3_nt: TGTGCCAGCAGCTGGTCAGGGGCGGGAGAGGGCCTGGAGCAGTACTTC
v_call: TRBV6-5; clone_size: NA; d_call: NA; j_call: TRBJ2-5; cdr3_aa: CASSYRRRSQETQYF; cdr3_nt: TGTGCCAGCAGTTACAGGCGGCGGTCACAAGAGACCCAGTACTTC
v_call: TRBV7-9; clone_size: NA; d_call: NA; j_call: TRBJ1-4; cdr3_aa: CASSSDIVETSNEKLFF; cdr3_nt: TGTGCCAGCAGCTCTGACATTGTAGAGACGTCTAATGAAAAACTGTTTTTT
v_call: TRBV29-1; clone_size: NA; d_call: TRBD1; j_call: TRBJ1-4; cdr3_aa: CSVAHRGNDSEKLFF; cdr3_nt: TGCAGCGTAGCCCACAGGGGAAATGATAGTGAAAAACTGTTTTTT
v_call: TRBV14; clone_size: NA; d_call: NA; j_call: TRBJ2-7; cdr3_aa: CASSHGPPGEQYF; cdr3_nt: TGTGCCAGCAGCCACGGTCCCCCCGGCGAGCAGTACTTC
v_call: TRBV5-4; clone_size: once; d_call: TRBD1; j_call: TRBJ1-2; cdr3_aa: CASSKGQGAVYGYTF; cdr3_nt: TGTGCCAGCAGTAAGGGGCAGGGGGCCGTCTATGGCTACACCTTC
v_call: TRBV6-8; clone_size: NA; d_call: TRBD1; j_call: TRBJ2-7; cdr3_aa: CASSYSMADRGYSYEQYF; cdr3_nt: TGTGCCAGCAGTTACTCGATGGCGGACAGGGGTTACTCCTACGAGCAGTACTTC
v_call: TRBV28; clone_size: NA; d_call: TRBD2; j_call: TRBJ2-7; cdr3_aa: CASSLIGLAASYEQYF; cdr3_nt: TGTGCCAGCAGTTTAATTGGACTAGCGGCATCCTACGAGCAGTACTTC
v_call: TRBV5-1; clone_size: NA; d_call: NA; j_call: TRBJ1-2; cdr3_aa: CASSLRDKNYGYTF; cdr3_nt: TGCGCCAGCAGCTTAAGGGACAAGAACTATGGCTACACCTTC
v_call: TRBV13; clone_size: NA; d_call: TRBD1; j_call: TRBJ1-2; cdr3_aa: CASSRPGTGLRDGYTF; cdr3_nt: TGTGCCAGCAGCCGACCCGGGACAGGGCTCAGGGACGGCTACACCTTC
v_call: TRBV10-3; clone_size: NA; d_call: NA; j_call: TRBJ1-2; cdr3_aa: CAISDRRNYGYTF; cdr3_nt: TGTGCCATCAGTGACAGGCGCAACTATGGCTACACCTTC
v_call: TRBV6-5; clone_size: NA; d_call: NA; j_call: TRBJ2-7; cdr3_aa: CASSYTDSLSYEQYF; cdr3_nt: TGTGCCAGCAGTTACACGGACTCCCTCTCCTACGAGCAGTACTTC
v_call: TRBV9; clone_size: once; d_call: TRBD2; j_call: TRBJ2-3; cdr3_aa: CATVGGFTDTQYF; cdr3_nt: TGTGCCACGGTGGGGGGGTTCACAGATACGCAGTATTTT
v_call: TRBV27; clone_size: NA; d_call: TRBD1; j_call: TRBJ1-1; cdr3_aa: CASTPRDRGPHQNTEAFF; cdr3_nt: TGTGCCAGCACCCCCCGGGACAGGGGTCCCCACCAGAACACTGAAGCTTTCTTT
v_call: TRBV28; clone_size: once; d_call: TRBD1; j_call: TRBJ2-5; cdr3_aa: CASSPPRTGRETQYF; cdr3_nt: TGTGCCAGCAGTCCACCCCGGACAGGGAGGGAGACCCAGTACTTC
v_call: TRBV5-6; clone_size: NA; d_call: NA; j_call: TRBJ2-1; cdr3_aa: CASRYSPISNEQFF; cdr3_nt: TGTGCCAGCAGATACAGTCCGATTTCCAATGAGCAGTTCTTC
v_call: TRBV5-1; clone_size: once; d_call: NA; j_call: TRBJ1-5; cdr3_aa: CASSLAGVSNQPQHF; cdr3_nt: TGCGCCAGCAGCTTGGCCGGGGTTAGCAATCAGCCCCAGCATTTT
v_call: TRBV5-1; clone_size: NA; d_call: TRBD1; j_call: TRBJ2-3; cdr3_aa: CASSLVGTGRGDTQYF; cdr3_nt: TGCGCCAGCAGCCTCGTTGGGACAGGGCGAGGAGATACGCAGTATTTT
v_call: TRBV9; clone_size: NA; d_call: NA; j_call: TRBJ2-7; cdr3_aa: CASSSSLFCEVSEQYF; cdr3_nt: TGTGCCAGCAGCTCGAGTCTCTTTTGTGAGGTTAGCGAGCAGTACTTC
v_call: TRBV9; clone_size: NA; d_call: TRBD2; j_call: TRBJ2-5; cdr3_aa: CASSVTGGEGETQYF; cdr3_nt: TGTGCCAGCAGCGTAACGGGAGGCGAGGGAGAGACCCAGTACTTC
v_call: TRBV4-3; clone_size: NA; d_call: NA; j_call: TRBJ2-1; cdr3_aa: CASSHPAGKQFF; cdr3_nt: TGCGCCAGCAGCCATCCGGCGGGCAAGCAGTTCTTC
v_call: TRBV12-5; clone_size: NA; d_call: NA; j_call: TRBJ1-4; cdr3_aa: CASGLSTASGGHVKEKLFF; cdr3_nt: TGTGCTAGTGGTTTGTCAACCGCCTCCGGGGGGCATGTAAAGGAAAAACTGTTTTTT
v_call: TRBV10-3; clone_size: NA; d_call: NA; j_call: TRBJ2-3; cdr3_aa: CAISETGTDTDTQYF; cdr3_nt: TGTGCCATCAGTGAGACAGGGACCGACACAGATACGCAGTATTTT
v_call: TRBV14; clone_size: NA; d_call: TRBD1; j_call: TRBJ1-4; cdr3_aa: CASSLRADRVGEKLFF; cdr3_nt: TGTGCCAGCAGTCTTAGGGCGGACAGGGTCGGCGAAAAACTGTTTTTT
v_call: TRBV4-1; clone_size: NA; d_call: TRBD2; j_call: TRBJ2-1; cdr3_aa: CASSRGDNEQFF; cdr3_nt: TGCGCCAGCAGTCGGGGGGACAATGAGCAGTTCTTC
v_call: TRBV9; clone_size: NA; d_call: NA; j_call: TRBJ1-1; cdr3_aa: CASSLNQGNTEAFF; cdr3_nt: TGTGCCAGCAGTTTAAACCAGGGTAACACTGAAGCTTTCTTT
v_call: TRBV30; clone_size: NA; d_call: NA; j_call: TRBJ2-5; cdr3_aa: CAWSRQPTQETQYF; cdr3_nt: TGTGCCTGGAGTCGACAGCCAACTCAAGAGACCCAGTACTTC
v_call: TRBV27; clone_size: NA; d_call: TRBD1; j_call: TRBJ1-5; cdr3_aa: CASSRQGETWEGNQPQHF; cdr3_nt: TGTGCCAGCAGTCGACAGGGGGAGACTTGGGAGGGCAATCAGCCCCAGCATTTT
v_call: TRBV11-2; clone_size: NA; d_call: NA; j_call: TRBJ2-7; cdr3_aa: CASSLEALPLEQYF; cdr3_nt: TGTGCCAGCAGCTTAGAGGCCCTCCCCCTGGAGCAGTACTTC
v_call: TRBV6-1; clone_size: NA; d_call: NA; j_call: TRBJ2-3; cdr3_aa: CANTRLDGGDTQYF; cdr3_nt: TGTGCCAACACTAGGCTTGATGGTGGGGATACGCAGTATTTT
v_call: TRBV6-1; clone_size: NA; d_call: TRBD1; j_call: TRBJ1-2; cdr3_aa: CASSELPTGVNYGYTF; cdr3_nt: TGTGCCAGCAGTGAACTCCCGACAGGGGTAAACTATGGCTACACCTTC
v_call: TRBV5-3; clone_size: NA; d_call: TRBD2; j_call: TRBJ2-2; cdr3_aa: CARSLVPPRGSGSTGELFF; cdr3_nt: TGTGCCAGAAGCTTGGTACCCCCGAGGGGTAGCGGGAGTACCGGGGAGCTGTTTTTT